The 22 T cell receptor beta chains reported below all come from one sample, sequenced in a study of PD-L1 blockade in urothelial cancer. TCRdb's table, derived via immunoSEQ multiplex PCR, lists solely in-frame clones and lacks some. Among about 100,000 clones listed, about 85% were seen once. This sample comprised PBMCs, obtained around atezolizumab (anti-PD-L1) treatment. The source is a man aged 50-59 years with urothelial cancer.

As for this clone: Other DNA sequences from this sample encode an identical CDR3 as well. This chain's CDR3 is CASSSPGGEQYF. The CDR3 nucleotides read TGTGCCAGCAGCTCCCCAGGGGGGGAGCAGTACTTC. The chain has TRBV7-3 and TRBJ2-7, with D perhaps TRBD1 (7 bases). The CDR3 sequence is 12 residues long. Germline assignment: CDR1 SGHTA and CDR2 FQGTGA. V lost 4 bases to trimming and J lost 7 bases, with 11 bases between them.

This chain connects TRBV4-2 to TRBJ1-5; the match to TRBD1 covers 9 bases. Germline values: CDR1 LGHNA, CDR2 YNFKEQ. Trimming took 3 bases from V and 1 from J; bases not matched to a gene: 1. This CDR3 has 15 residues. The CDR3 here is CASSQGTGSNQPQHF. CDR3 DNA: TGTGCCAGCAGCCAGGGGACAGGGAGCAATCAGCCCCAGCATTTT.

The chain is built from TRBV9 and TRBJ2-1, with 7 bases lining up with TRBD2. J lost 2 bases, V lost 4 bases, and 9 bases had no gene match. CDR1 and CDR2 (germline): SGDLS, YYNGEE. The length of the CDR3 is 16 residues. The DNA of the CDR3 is TGTGCCAGCAGCCCCTTGGGGAGGGCCGCCTACAATGAGCAGTTCTTC. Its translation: CASSPLGRAAYNEQFF. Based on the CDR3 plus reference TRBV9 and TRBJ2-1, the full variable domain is DSGVTQTPKHLITATGQRVTLRCSPRSGDLSVYWYQQSLDQGLQFLIQYYNGEERAKGNILERFSAQQFPDLHSELNLSSLELGDSALYFCASSPLGRAAYNEQFFGPGTRLTVL.

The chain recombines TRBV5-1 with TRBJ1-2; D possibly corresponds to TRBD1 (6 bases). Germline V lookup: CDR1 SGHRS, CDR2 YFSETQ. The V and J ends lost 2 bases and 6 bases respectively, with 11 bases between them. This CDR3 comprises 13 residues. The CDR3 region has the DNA TGCGCCAGCAGCTTCTCTTGGACAGATGGCTACACCTTC. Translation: CASSFSWTDGYTF.

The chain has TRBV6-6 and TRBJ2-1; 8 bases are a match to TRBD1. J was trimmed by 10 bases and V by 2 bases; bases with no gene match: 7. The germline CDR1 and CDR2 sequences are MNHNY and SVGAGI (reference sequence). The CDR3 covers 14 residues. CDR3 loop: CASSYQDRVGEQFF. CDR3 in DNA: TGTGCCAGCAGTTACCAGGACAGGGTCGGGGAGCAGTTCTTC.

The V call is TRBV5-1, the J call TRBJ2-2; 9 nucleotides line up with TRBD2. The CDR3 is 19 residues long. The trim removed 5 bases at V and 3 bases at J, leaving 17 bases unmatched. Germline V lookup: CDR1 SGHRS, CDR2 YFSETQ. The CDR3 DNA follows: TGCGCCAGCAGTCGATTCGGCGGGAGGGCCGGTACGGACACCGGGGAGCTGTTTTTT. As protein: CASSRFGGRAGTDTGELFF. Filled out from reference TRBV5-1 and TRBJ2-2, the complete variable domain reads KAGVTQTPRYLIKTRGQQVTLSCSPISGHRSVSWYQQTPGQGLQFLFEYFSETQRNKGNFPGRFSGRQFSNSRSEMNVSTLELGDSALYLCASSRFGGRAGTDTGELFFGEGSRLTVL.

Here the CDR3 reads CASSLTTDKNSPLHF. The DNA for the CDR3 is TGTGCCAGCAGCCTAACTACTGATAAAAATTCACCCCTCCACTTT. This chain uses TRBV6-1 with TRBJ1-6; D call uncertain. Germline CDR1 and CDR2: MNHNS and SASEGT. This CDR3 region has 15 residues. With 6 bases removed from V and 7 bases from J, the gap between germline ends came to 16 bases.

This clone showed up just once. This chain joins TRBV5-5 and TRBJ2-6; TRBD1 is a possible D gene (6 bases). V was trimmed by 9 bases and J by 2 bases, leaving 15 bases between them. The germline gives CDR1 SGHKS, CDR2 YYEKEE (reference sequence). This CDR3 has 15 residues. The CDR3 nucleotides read TGTGCCACCGAACAGGGAATCACTGGGGCCAACGTCCTGACTTTC. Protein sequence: CATEQGITGANVLTF. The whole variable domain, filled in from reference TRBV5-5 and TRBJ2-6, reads DAGVTQSPTHLIKTRGQQVTLRCSPISGHKSVSWYQQVLGQGPQFIFQYYEKEERGRGNFPDRFSARQFPNYSSELNVNALLLGDSALYLCATEQGITGANVLTFGAGSRLTVL.

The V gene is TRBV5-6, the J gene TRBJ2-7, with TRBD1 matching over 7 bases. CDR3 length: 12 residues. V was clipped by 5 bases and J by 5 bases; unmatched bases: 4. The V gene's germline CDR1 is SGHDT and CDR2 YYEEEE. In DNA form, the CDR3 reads TGTGCCAGCAGGCAACAGGGGAACGAGCAGTACTTC. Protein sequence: CASRQQGNEQYF.

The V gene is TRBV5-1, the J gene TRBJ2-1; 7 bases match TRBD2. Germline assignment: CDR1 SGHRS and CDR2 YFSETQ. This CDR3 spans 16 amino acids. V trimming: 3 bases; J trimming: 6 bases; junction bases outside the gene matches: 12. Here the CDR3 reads CASSSDAGAYPNEQFF. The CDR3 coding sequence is TGCGCCAGCAGCTCGGACGCGGGAGCTTATCCCAATGAGCAGTTCTTC.

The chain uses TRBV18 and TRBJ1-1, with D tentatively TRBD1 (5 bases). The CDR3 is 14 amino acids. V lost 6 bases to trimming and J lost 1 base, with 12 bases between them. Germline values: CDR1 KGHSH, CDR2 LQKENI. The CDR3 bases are TGTGCCAGCTCGGGGGGACGGGAGAACACTGAAGCTTTCTTT. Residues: CASSGGRENTEAFF.

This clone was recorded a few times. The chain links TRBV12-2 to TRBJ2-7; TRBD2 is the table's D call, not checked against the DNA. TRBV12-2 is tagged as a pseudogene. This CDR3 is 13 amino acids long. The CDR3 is CASRLAERGEQYF. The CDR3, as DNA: TGTGCAAGTCGCTTAGCGGAGCGGGGCGAGCAGTACTTC.

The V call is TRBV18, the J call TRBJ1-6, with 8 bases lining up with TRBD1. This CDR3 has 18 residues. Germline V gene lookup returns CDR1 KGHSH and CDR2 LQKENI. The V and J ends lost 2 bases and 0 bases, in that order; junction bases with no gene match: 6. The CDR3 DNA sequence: TGTGCCAGCTCACCAGGACAGGGAATAAGCTCCTATAATTCACCCCTCCACTTT. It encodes CASSPGQGISSYNSPLHF. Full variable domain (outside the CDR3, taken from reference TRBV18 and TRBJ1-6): NAGVMQNPRHLVRRRGQEARLRCSPMKGHSHVYWYRQLPEEGLKFMVYLQKENIIDESGMPKERFSAEFPKEGPSILRIQQVVRGDSAAYFCASSPGQGISSYNSPLHFGNGTRLTVT.

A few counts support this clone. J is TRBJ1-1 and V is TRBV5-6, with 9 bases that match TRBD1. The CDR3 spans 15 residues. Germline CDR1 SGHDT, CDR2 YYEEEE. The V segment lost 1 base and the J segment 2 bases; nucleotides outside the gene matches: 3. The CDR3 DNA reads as TGTGCCAGCAGCTTGTTGGGACAGGGAAACACTGAAGCTTTCTTT. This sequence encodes CASSLLGQGNTEAFF.

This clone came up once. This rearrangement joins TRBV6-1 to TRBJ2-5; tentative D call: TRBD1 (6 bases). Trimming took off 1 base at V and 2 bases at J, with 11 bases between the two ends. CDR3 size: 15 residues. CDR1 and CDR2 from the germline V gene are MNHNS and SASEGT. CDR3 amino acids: CASSEGNRAQETQYF. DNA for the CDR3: TGTGCCAGCAGTGAAGGTAACAGGGCGCAAGAGACCCAGTACTTC.

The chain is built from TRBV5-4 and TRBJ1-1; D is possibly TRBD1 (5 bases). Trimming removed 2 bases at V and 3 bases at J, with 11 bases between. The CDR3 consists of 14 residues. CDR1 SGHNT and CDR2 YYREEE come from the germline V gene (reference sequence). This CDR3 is CASSFRRGHTEAFF. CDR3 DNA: TGTGCCAGCAGCTTTCGGCGGGGCCACACTGAAGCTTTCTTT.

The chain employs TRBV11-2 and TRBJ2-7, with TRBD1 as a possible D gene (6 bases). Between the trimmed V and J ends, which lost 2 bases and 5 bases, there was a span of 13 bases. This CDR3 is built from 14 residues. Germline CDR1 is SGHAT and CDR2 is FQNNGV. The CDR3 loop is CASSLTRGPNEQYF. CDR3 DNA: TGTGCCAGCAGCTTAACCAGGGGTCCCAACGAGCAGTACTTC.

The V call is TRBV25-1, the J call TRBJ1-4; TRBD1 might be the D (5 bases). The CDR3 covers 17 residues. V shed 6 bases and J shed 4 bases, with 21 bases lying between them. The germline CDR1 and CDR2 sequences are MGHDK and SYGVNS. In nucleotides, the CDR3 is TGTGCCAGCAGAACCAGCCCAATCGGACAAGATAATGAAAAACTGTTTTTT. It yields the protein CASRTSPIGQDNEKLFF.

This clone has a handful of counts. CDR3 sequence (DNA): TGCGCCAGCAGCCAAGCCTCCCACTTCTACAATGAGCAGTTCTTC. It translates to CASSQASHFYNEQFF. The chain employs TRBV4-1 and TRBJ2-1; D gene uncertain. The germline CDR1 and CDR2 sequences are MGHRA and YSYEKL. This CDR3 has 15 amino acids. Deletions cut 1 base from V and 3 bases from J, with 10 bases between.

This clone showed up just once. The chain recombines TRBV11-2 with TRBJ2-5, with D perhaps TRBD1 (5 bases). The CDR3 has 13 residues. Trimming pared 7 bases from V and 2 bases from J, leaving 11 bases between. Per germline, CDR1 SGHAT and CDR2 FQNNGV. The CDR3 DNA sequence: TGTGCCAGCACAGGGCCTATTCAAGAGACCCAGTACTTC. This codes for CASTGPIQETQYF.

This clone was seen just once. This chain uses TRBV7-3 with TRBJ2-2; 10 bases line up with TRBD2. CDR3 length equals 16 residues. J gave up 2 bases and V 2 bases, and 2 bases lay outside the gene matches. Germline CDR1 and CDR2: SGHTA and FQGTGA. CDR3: CASSLLAGVNTGELFF. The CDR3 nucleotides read TGTGCCAGCAGCTTACTAGCGGGAGTTAACACCGGGGAGCTGTTTTTT.

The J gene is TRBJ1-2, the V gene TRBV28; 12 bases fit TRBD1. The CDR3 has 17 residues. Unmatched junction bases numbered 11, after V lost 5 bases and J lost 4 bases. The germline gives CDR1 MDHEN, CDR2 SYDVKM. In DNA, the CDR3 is TGTGCCAGCAGTCTCCCCGGGACAGGGGGCGCTAGCTATGGCTACACCTTC. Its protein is CASSLPGTGGASYGYTF.